One sample yielded the 18 T cell receptor beta chains listed below, sequenced in a study of neurological immune-mediated disorders. Using its own MiXCR run on the 5' RACE reads, TCRdb lists one record per CDR3 protein. The repertoire includes 55,000 to 85,000 distinct CDR3 sequences, 3.2% of them detected once, and about 5% sits in the top ten. The sequenced sample consisted of PBMCs. Receptor source: a woman aged 50 to 60 with multiple sclerosis.

This clonotype showed up many times. The V and J genes are TRBV7-2 and TRBJ2-3; D uncertain. Looked up from germline, CDR1 is SGHTA and CDR2 is FQGNSA. The CDR3 has 12 amino acids. Trimming shortened V by 3 bases and J by 6 bases, and 7 bases separated the two germline ends. CDR3 bases: TGTGCCAGCAGCTTCAGTTTGGATACGCAGTATTTT. This translates into CASSFSLDTQYF.

This clonotype was seen repeatedly, ten times or more. The chain couples TRBV6-5 to TRBJ1-5, with a weak D call TRBD1 (5 bases). From germline, CDR1 is MNHEY and CDR2 SVGAGI. CDR3 length: 15 amino acids. Trimming removed 0 bases from V and 2 bases from J, with 8 bases in between. As DNA, the CDR3 is TGTGCCAGCAGTTACTCAGGGGCCGGCAATCAGCCCCAGCATTTT. It encodes CASSYSGAGNQPQHF.

This clonotype was counted at least ten times. The chain is built from TRBV4-2 and TRBJ2-5, with D possibly matching TRBD2 (6 bases). Trimming stripped 6 bases from V and 2 bases from J, with 16 bases between. CDR3 length: 15 amino acids. CDR1 is LGHNA and CDR2 is YNFKEQ in the germline V gene. The CDR3 sequence: CASRETTSQQETQYF. The DNA of the CDR3 is TGTGCCAGCAGGGAAACTACTAGCCAACAAGAGACCCAGTACTTC.

This clonotype has only a few counts. The chain joins TRBV18 to TRBJ1-1; no firm D call. V was shortened by 2 bases and J by 0 bases, with 7 bases between the two germline ends. This CDR3 comprises 14 residues. Germline V lookup: CDR1 KGHSH, CDR2 LQKENI. In nucleotides, the CDR3 is TGTGCCAGCTCACCAGGGCAGATGAACACTGAAGCTTTCTTT. Protein sequence: CASSPGQMNTEAFF.

In this sample, this clonotype turned up many times. The rearrangement joins TRBV7-3 to TRBJ1-2, with 7 bases lining up with TRBD1. V shed 5 bases and J 9 bases; nucleotides not matched to a gene: 6. CDR3 length: 12 amino acids. Germline CDR1 reads SGHTA; CDR2 reads FQGTGA. CDR3 sequence reads: CASSLTGLRYTF. In DNA form, the CDR3 reads TGTGCCAGCAGCCTGACAGGGCTGCGCTACACCTTC. Supplemented by reference TRBV7-3 and TRBJ1-2, the full variable domain reads GAGVSQTPSNKVTEKGKYVELRCDPISGHTALYWYRQSLGQGPEFLIYFQGTGAADDSGLPNDRFFAVRPEGSVSTLKIQRTERGDSAVYLCASSLTGLRYTFGSGTRLTVV.

This clonotype was picked up many times. The CDR3 here is CASTVAGGHVWNEQFF. The CDR3 region has the DNA TGTGCCAGCACCGTAGCGGGGGGTCATGTTTGGAATGAGCAGTTCTTC. The rearrangement joins TRBV12-3 or TRBV12-4 to TRBJ2-1; 10 bases map to TRBD2. The CDR3 is 16 residues long. V trimming: 7 bases; J trimming: 7 bases; junction bases outside the gene matches: 13.

This chain uses TRBV28 with TRBJ2-5; D call uncertain. This CDR3 spans 13 amino acids. Germline values: CDR1 MDHEN, CDR2 SYDVKM. V gave up 7 bases and J gave up 5 bases, with 14 bases separating them. The CDR3 loop is CASNGYRKETQYF. CDR3 coding DNA: TGTGCCAGCAACGGGTACCGTAAGGAGACCCAGTACTTC. Together with reference TRBV28 and TRBJ2-5, the CDR3 gives the full variable domain: DVKVTQSSRYLVKRTGEKVFLECVQDMDHENMFWYRQDPGLGLRLIYFSYDVKMKEKGDIPEGYSVSREKKERFSLILESASTNQTSMYLCASNGYRKETQYFGPGTRLLVL.

At least ten counts were recorded for this clonotype. The J gene is TRBJ2-1, the V gene TRBV29-1; no clear D. CDR3 length equals 11 residues. From germline, CDR1 is SQVTM and CDR2 ANQGSEA. V was shortened by 4 bases and J by 8 bases, with 9 bases between the two germline ends. CDR3 nucleotides: TGCAGCGTTGCAGGTTGGGATGAGCAGTTCTTC. It yields the protein CSVAGWDEQFF.

V gene TRBV20-1 combines with J gene TRBJ2-1; 8 bases agree with TRBD2. The CDR3 runs to 15 residues. From germline, CDR1 is DFQATT and CDR2 SNEGSKA (reference sequence). V shed 3 bases, J shed 7 bases, and the junction held 11 bases outside the gene matches. CDR3 sequence (DNA): TGCAGTGCTAGCAGGGTCCTAGCGGGTTCTAATGAGCAGTTCTTC. This codes for CSASRVLAGSNEQFF.

The table lists this clonotype with many counts. The V gene is TRBV7-2, the J gene TRBJ2-3, with 12 nucleotides matching TRBD2. Germline loops: CDR1 SGHTA, CDR2 FQGNSA. The CDR3 contains 20 residues. Unmatched junction bases numbered 16, after V lost 5 bases and J lost 1 base. This chain's CDR3 is CASSLRGRLAGVRGTDTQYF. DNA of the CDR3: TGTGCCAGCAGCCTTCGAGGTAGACTAGCGGGAGTTCGAGGCACAGATACGCAGTATTTT.

This clonotype occurred many times. The rearrangement uses TRBV4-1 and TRBJ1-2; unclear D gene. Looked up from germline, CDR1 is MGHRA and CDR2 is YSYEKL. Trimming took off 0 bases at V and 4 bases at J, with 9 bases between the two ends. The CDR3 totals 14 residues. The CDR3 nucleotides read TGCGCCAGCAGCCAAGATATAACGGTCTATGGCTACACCTTC. This sequence encodes CASSQDITVYGYTF.

There are many counts of this clonotype. V gene TRBV4-3 combines with J gene TRBJ2-7; no reliable D call. CDR3 length: 17 amino acids. From germline, CDR1 is LGHNA and CDR2 YSLEER. V was trimmed by 3 bases and J by 2 bases, leaving 20 bases between them. The CDR3 sequence is CASSQENHLEIAYEQYF. DNA for the CDR3: TGCGCCAGCAGCCAGGAAAATCATCTTGAGATAGCCTACGAGCAGTACTTC.

This clonotype has at least ten counts. The V and J genes are TRBV5-1 and TRBJ2-1, with TRBD2 matching over 8 bases. Trimming took 4 bases from V and 3 from J; bases not matched to a gene: 9. CDR3 size: 16 residues. Germline CDR1 SGHRS, CDR2 YFSETQ. This CDR3 is CASSPEAGEGYNEQFF. The CDR3 DNA reads TGCGCCAGCAGCCCGGAAGCGGGAGAAGGCTACAATGAGCAGTTCTTC. The whole variable domain, filled in from reference TRBV5-1 and TRBJ2-1, reads KAGVTQTPRYLIKTRGQQVTLSCSPISGHRSVSWYQQTPGQGLQFLFEYFSETQRNKGNFPGRFSGRQFSNSRSEMNVSTLELGDSALYLCASSPEAGEGYNEQFFGPGTRLTVL.

This clonotype was detected ten times or more. The chain uses TRBV6-6 and TRBJ2-1, with 8 nucleotides matching TRBD2. With V trimmed by 2 bases and J by 7 bases, 10 bases remained unmatched. This CDR3 is built from 16 residues. Germline CDR1 is MNHNY and CDR2 is SVGAGI (reference sequence). The CDR3 nucleotides are TGTGCCAGCAGTTACCCAAAGCTCGGGGGGGGGAATGAGCAGTTCTTC. This codes for CASSYPKLGGGNEQFF.

This clonotype was seen many times. This chain links TRBV14 with TRBJ2-2, with 9 bases matching TRBD2. Unmatched junction bases numbered 9, after V lost 0 bases and J lost 4 bases. The CDR3 is 18 amino acids. The germline gives CDR1 SGHDN, CDR2 FVKESK. The CDR3 reads CASSQDWMAGGRTGELFF. The CDR3 DNA is TGTGCCAGCAGCCAAGATTGGATGGCGGGAGGGCGCACCGGGGAGCTGTTTTTT.

The sample holds many counts of this clonotype. CDR3 residues: CASSGRGTVNTEAFF. The CDR3 nucleotides read TGTGCCAGCAGCGGCAGGGGGACCGTTAACACTGAAGCTTTCTTT. The gene calls are TRBV28 and TRBJ1-1; 7 positions match TRBD1. Germline V gene sequence: CDR1 MDHEN, CDR2 SYDVKM. Losses at the gene ends were 6 bases for V and 2 bases for J; bases not matched to a gene: 9. The CDR3 consists of 15 residues.

The table lists this clonotype with many counts. The V call is TRBV7-2, the J call TRBJ1-2; D is undetermined. There are 13 residues in the CDR3. The V gene lost 5 bases and the J gene lost 0 bases, with 7 bases spanning the gap. Germline values: CDR1 SGHTA, CDR2 FQGNSA. CDR3 residues: CASSPISNYGYTF. CDR3 DNA: TGTGCCAGCAGCCCCATCTCTAACTATGGCTACACCTTC.

Ten or more counts support this clonotype. The rearrangement uses TRBV4-3 and TRBJ1-4; 8 positions match TRBD1. The CDR3 has 15 amino acids. V lost 1 base, J lost 7 bases, and 5 bases stayed unmatched. Germline CDR1 and CDR2: LGHNA and YSLEER. CDR3 nucleotides: TGCGCCAGCAGCCAAGTATCAGGGGGCGGTGAAAAACTGTTTTTT. It yields the protein CASSQVSGGGEKLFF.